Below are 26 T cell receptor beta chains sequenced from a single sample in a study of CD8+CD57+ T cells in acquired aplastic anemia. Researchers used genomic DNA as the template to profile TCR beta VDJ and CDR3. TCRdb re-analysed the reads in MiXCR, keeping a single row per CDR3 protein. The table includes around 200,000 distinct CDR3 sequences, about half detected once. Sequencing involved patients with CD8+CD57+ cell expansion previously shown by flow cytometry. The sample comprised sorted CD4+, CD8+, or CD8+CD57+ T cells (not recorded which) from PBMCs. All receptors come from a human donor with aplastic anemia.

The gene calls are TRBV7-2 and TRBJ2-7; TRBD2 matches 11 bases. V lost 2 bases, J lost 7 bases, and 19 bases stayed unmatched. Germline V lookup: CDR1 SGHTA, CDR2 FQGNSA. The CDR3 runs to 19 residues. The DNA of the CDR3 is TGTGCCAGCAGCTTAATATGGGGAGGAACGACTAGCGGGGAGAGTGAGCAGTACTTC. Its protein product is CASSLIWGGTTSGESEQYF. The variable domain in full, with the rest retrieved from reference TRBV7-2 and TRBJ2-7, is GAGVSQSPSNKVTEKGKDVELRCDPISGHTALYWYRQSLGQGLEFLIYFQGNSAPDKSGLPSDRFSAERTGGSVSTLTIQRTQQEDSAVYLCASSLIWGGTTSGESEQYFGPGTRLTVT.

This clonotype was counted ten times or more. The rearrangement links TRBV19 to TRBJ1-1, with D tentatively TRBD1 (5 bases). Trimming took 5 bases from V and 11 from J, leaving 18 bases between them. The CDR3 has 13 residues. Germline CDR1 reads LNHDA; CDR2 reads SQIVND (reference sequence). The CDR3: CASSPRQGPGAFF. CDR3 nucleotides: TGTGCCAGTAGTCCCCGGCAGGGCCCCGGGGCTTTCTTT.

CDR3 residues: CASSDTTRSRRFF. CDR3 sequence (DNA): TGTGCCAGCAGTGATACCACCAGGTCCAGGCGGTTCTTC. The chain uses TRBV25-1 and TRBJ2-1; D is unresolved. V dropped 3 bases and J dropped 15 bases, with 18 bases sitting between them. Germline V gene data show CDR1 as MGHDK and CDR2 as SYGVNS. The CDR3 runs to 13 residues.

The genes are TRBV7-6 and TRBJ2-5, with D maybe TRBD2 (6 bases). The CDR3 has 12 residues. The V gene lost 5 bases and the J gene lost 5 bases, with 9 bases spanning the gap. In germline, CDR1 is SGHVS, CDR2 FNYEAQ. CDR3: CASSQAGETQYF. The CDR3 region has the DNA TGTGCCAGCAGCCAGGCGGGGGAGACCCAGTACTTC.

This clonotype was seen at least ten times. This chain joins TRBV3-1 and TRBJ1-5; D may be TRBD1 (5 bases). V was pared by 4 bases and J by 6 bases, with 13 bases between. This CDR3 spans 14 amino acids. The germline CDR1 and CDR2 sequences are LGHDT and YNNKEL (reference sequence). The CDR3 sequence: CASSPGGDSQPQHF. CDR3 nucleotides: TGTGCCAGCAGCCCGGGGGGGGATAGTCAGCCCCAGCATTTT.

This chain joins TRBV20-1 and TRBJ1-2; D possibly corresponds to TRBD1 (5 bases). The V and J ends lost 6 bases and 0 bases respectively, with 14 bases between them. Germline V gene data show CDR1 as DFQATT and CDR2 as SNEGSKA (reference sequence). The CDR3 runs to 14 residues. CDR3 in DNA: TGCAGTGCCCGTGACGGGGCCGCTAACTATGGCTACACCTTC. This encodes CSARDGAANYGYTF.

This clonotype has a count of ten or more. The chain combines TRBV5-1 with TRBJ2-7; 8 bases are a match to TRBD1. With V trimmed by 5 bases and J by 3 bases, 10 bases remained unmatched. The germline V gene encodes CDR1 SGHRS and CDR2 YFSETQ. The CDR3 length is 15 residues. CDR3 protein: CASSLPGTGYYEQYF. CDR3 nucleotides: TGCGCCAGCAGTTTGCCCGGGACAGGCTACTACGAGCAGTACTTC. Full variable domain (remainder filled in from reference TRBV5-1 and TRBJ2-7): KAGVTQTPRYLIKTRGQQVTLSCSPISGHRSVSWYQQTPGQGLQFLFEYFSETQRNKGNFPGRFSGRQFSNSRSEMNVSTLELGDSALYLCASSLPGTGYYEQYFGPGTRLTVT.

As DNA, the CDR3 is TGCAGTGCTAGCGGGGGCGGGGGGGAAATGAACACTGAAGCTTTCTTT. It yields the protein CSASGGGGEMNTEAFF. J is TRBJ1-1 and V is TRBV20-1; the D gene is possibly TRBD1 (6 bases). The CDR3 consists of 16 residues. CDR1 and CDR2 (germline): DFQATT, SNEGSKA (reference sequence). The V gene lost 3 bases and the J gene lost 0 bases, with 17 bases spanning the gap.

The V call is TRBV6-1, the J call TRBJ1-5; a possible D gene is TRBD1 (5 bases). CDR1 is MNHNS and CDR2 is SASEGT in the germline V gene. This CDR3 is 16 amino acids long. The ends were cut back, 1 base at V and 4 bases at J, with 14 bases in the middle. CDR3 in DNA: TGTGCCAGCAGTGAAGACTCGGGACGGCTTAATCAGCCCCAGCATTTT. It translates to CASSEDSGRLNQPQHF.

The chain has TRBV20-1 and TRBJ1-4; 8 bases align to TRBD1. Germline V lookup: CDR1 DFQATT, CDR2 SNEGSKA (reference sequence). The CDR3 loop spans 13 amino acids. V was clipped by 4 bases and J by 10 bases; unmatched bases: 8. The DNA of the CDR3 is TGCAGTGCTACCGCGGGGACAGGTACAAAACTGTTTTTT. Protein sequence: CSATAGTGTKLFF.

Comments on this clonotype: This may be a read error, as it is one base from a much larger clone. The rearrangement joins TRBV12-3 or TRBV12-4 to TRBJ1-1; 9 nucleotides match TRBD1. Unmatched junction bases numbered 14, after V lost 11 bases and J lost 7 bases. The CDR3 loop spans 14 amino acids. CDR3 region: CAGTYRDRAFEAFF. The DNA for the CDR3 is TGTGCCGGCACCTACCGGGACAGGGCCTTTGAAGCTTTCTTT.

This chain joins TRBV6-1 and TRBJ1-6; D is uncertain. The CDR3 is 15 amino acids. V lost 0 bases and J lost 9, with 12 bases in between. The germline gives CDR1 MNHNS, CDR2 SASEGT. The CDR3 sequence is CASSEAGDGGSPLHF. CDR3 DNA sequence: TGTGCCAGCAGTGAAGCCGGGGATGGTGGTTCACCCCTCCACTTT.

There are many counts of this clonotype. This chain links TRBV9 with TRBJ1-5, with D hard to call. Germline V gene sequence: CDR1 SGDLS, CDR2 YYNGEE. Trimming left V 4 bases short and J 2 bases short, with 10 bases between. The CDR3 is 14 amino acids. DNA for the CDR3: TGTGCCAGCAGCCCCGACGGAGGCAATCAGCCCCAGCATTTT. This translates into CASSPDGGNQPQHF.

There are many counts of this clonotype. The CDR3 DNA reads TGTGCCAGCAGTTACAATGCGAAGAGGGCAAATTCACCCCTCCACTTT. This sequence encodes CASSYNAKRANSPLHF. This chain uses TRBV6-5 with TRBJ1-6; D is unclear. Trimming removed 2 bases from V and 7 bases from J, with 15 bases in between. This CDR3 has 16 residues. Germline V lookup: CDR1 MNHEY, CDR2 SVGAGI.

This clonotype showed up many times. The rearrangement links TRBV19 to TRBJ2-5; 7 nucleotides match TRBD2. The CDR3 runs to 15 residues. Germline trimming cut 5 bases from V and 4 bases from J; bases unmatched to any gene: 10. Germline assignment: CDR1 LNHDA and CDR2 SQIVND (reference sequence). The CDR3 loop is CASSHLAALGETQYF. The CDR3 coding sequence is TGTGCCAGTAGTCATCTAGCGGCACTGGGAGAGACCCAGTACTTC.

In its sample, this clonotype was seen many times. V and J are TRBV14 and TRBJ1-2, with D perhaps TRBD1 (5 bases). Per the germline V gene, CDR1 is SGHDN and CDR2 is FVKESK. V was trimmed by 6 bases and J by 8 bases, leaving 19 bases between them. The CDR3 is made up of 14 amino acids. CDR3: CASSPMGTPTGYTF. DNA for the CDR3: TGTGCCAGCAGTCCTATGGGGACGCCAACGGGCTACACCTTC.

This clonotype appeared once. J is TRBJ2-3 and V is TRBV7-3; unclear D gene. The V gene lost 3 bases and the J gene lost 0 bases, with 10 bases spanning the gap. Germline V gives CDR1 SGHTA, CDR2 FQGTGA. This CDR3 spans 15 amino acids. CDR3 residues: CASSLGSVSTDTQYF. CDR3 in DNA: TGTGCCAGCAGCTTGGGGTCGGTTAGCACAGATACGCAGTATTTT. Together with reference TRBV7-3 and TRBJ2-3, the CDR3 gives the full variable domain: GAGVSQTPSNKVTEKGKYVELRCDPISGHTALYWYRQSLGQGPEFLIYFQGTGAADDSGLPNDRFFAVRPEGSVSTLKIQRTERGDSAVYLCASSLGSVSTDTQYFGPGTRLTVL.

This clonotype was seen many times. J is TRBJ2-7 and V is TRBV6-5; 9 bases are a match to TRBD1. The CDR3 contains 14 residues. CDR1 is MNHEY and CDR2 is SVGAGI in the germline V gene. The ends lost 5 bases at V and 3 bases at J; junction bases unmatched: 5. DNA of the CDR3: TGTGCCAGCAGTAACCGACAGGGGGGCTACGAGCAGTACTTC. Its protein is CASSNRQGGYEQYF.

V is TRBV10-3 and J is TRBJ2-7; D not resolved. The CDR3 is made up of 14 amino acids. The germline V gene encodes CDR1 ENHRY and CDR2 SYGVKD. Trimming stripped 3 bases from V and 4 bases from J, with 13 bases between. The CDR3 protein is CAISEGQVGYEQYF. As DNA, the CDR3 is TGTGCCATCAGTGAAGGGCAGGTGGGTTACGAGCAGTACTTC.

V usage is TRBV29-1 and J usage is TRBJ1-1, with D hard to call. V was clipped by 0 bases and J by 0 bases, with 14 bases between them. Germline V gene lookup returns CDR1 SQVTM and CDR2 ANQGSEA. The CDR3 runs to 16 residues. The CDR3 spells CSVEDRLARMNTEAFF. CDR3 bases: TGCAGCGTTGAAGATCGGCTGGCGCGGATGAACACTGAAGCTTTCTTT.

A note on this clonotype: This may arise from a read error, as a much more abundant clone is one base away. The rearrangement joins TRBV6-5 to TRBJ1-1, with D perhaps TRBD1 (5 bases). The CDR3 covers 14 residues. Trimming pared 6 bases from V and 3 bases from J, leaving 14 bases between. The V gene's germline CDR1 is MNHEY and CDR2 SVGAGI. Written as DNA, the CDR3 is TGTGCCAGCAGGCGACAGTTACTGGACACTGAAGCTTTCTTT. It yields the protein CASRRQLLDTEAFF.

This clonotype appeared many times. The V and J genes are TRBV7-2 and TRBJ2-7, with 11 bases aligning to TRBD1. In germline, CDR1 is SGHTA, CDR2 FQGNSA. Losses at the gene ends were 5 bases for V and 0 bases for J; bases not matched to a gene: 9. The CDR3 has 17 residues. CDR3: CASSPSPGTGGSYEQYF. In nucleotides, the CDR3 is TGTGCCAGCAGCCCAAGCCCCGGGACAGGGGGCTCCTACGAGCAGTACTTC.

The J gene is TRBJ2-7, the V gene TRBV5-1; the match to TRBD1 covers 7 bases. In germline, CDR1 is SGHRS, CDR2 YFSETQ. The junction had 13 bases not matched to a gene; V was cut back by 4 bases and J by 9 bases. This CDR3 region has 14 residues. The CDR3 sequence: CASSLDRDTYRQYF. DNA for the CDR3: TGCGCCAGCAGCCTCGACAGGGACACATACAGGCAGTACTTC.

Many counts were recorded for this clonotype. The gene calls are TRBV19 and TRBJ2-3, with D perhaps being TRBD1 or TRBD2 (5 bases each). CDR1 and CDR2 (germline): LNHDA, SQIVND (reference sequence). This CDR3 is built from 13 residues. V lost 3 bases to trimming and J lost 2 bases, with 6 bases between them. The CDR3 spells CASSIGTTDTQYF. CDR3 DNA: TGTGCCAGTAGTATTGGGACCACAGATACGCAGTATTTT.

The rearrangement links TRBV12-3 or TRBV12-4 to TRBJ2-7, with D tentatively TRBD2 (6 bases). CDR3 length equals 12 residues. The ends were cut back, 6 bases at V and 3 bases at J, with 9 bases in the middle. This CDR3 reads CASRKGLYEQYF. DNA of the CDR3: TGTGCCAGCAGAAAGGGACTCTACGAGCAGTACTTC.

V usage is TRBV15 and J usage is TRBJ2-2, with D possibly TRBD1 on 5 matching bases. The CDR3 has 15 amino acids. Trimming stripped 3 bases from V and 3 bases from J, with 11 bases between. The germline V gene encodes CDR1 LNHNV and CDR2 YYDKDF (reference sequence). The CDR3 DNA reads as TGTGCCACCAGCAGCCTTATGACAGACACCGGGGAGCTGTTTTTT. The encoded protein is CATSSLMTDTGELFF.